Only one count was recorded for the clone carrying this T cell receptor (beta chain). This record comes from a study of identifying expanded T cells in peripheral blood. Method: immunoSEQ multiplex PCR; TCRdb's copy keeps in-frame clones and lacks some. The table includes approximately 100,000 clones, approximately 90% detected once. Looked up from germline, CDR1 is MNHEY and CDR2 is SMNVEV (reference sequence). The CDR3 has 13 amino acids. J was trimmed by 3 bases and V by 10 bases; bases with no gene match: 8. The chain combines TRBV27 with TRBJ2-7, with 8 positions matching TRBD1. The sample was blood. This sequence was found in a person aged 18 to 75 in good health. The DNA for the CDR3 is TGTGCCACCGCCGGGACAGGCTTCTACGAGCAGTACTTC. Protein sequence: CATAGTGFYEQYF.